This TCR beta chain was recovered during a study of shared clonotypes between healthy human individuals. Study in general: Per donor, CD8 memory used one plate, CD8 naive used two, CD4 memory used three and CD4 naive used three.

Notes on this clone: The antigen is not known.

Study findings and constraints: Sequencing depth was predicted to influence how clonotypes are shared among donors.

In the original analysis: Filtering was not the same, since immunoSEQ gave junction-only sequences without quality scores. Clones were sequenced by immunoSEQ multiplex PCR, and TCRdb holds only the in-frame ones, with some missing. V and J calls and clone size are as listed in that table; D and trimming were resolved from the DNA. The repertoire consists of approximately 2,300,000 clones, with roughly 90% occurring once and the leading ten covering about 0.36%. In germline, CDR1 is SGHTA, CDR2 FQGNSA. This CDR3 has 15 amino acids. V was shortened by 4 bases and J by 0 bases, with 12 bases between the two germline ends.

This receptor was taken from a man aged 18 to 30 in good health. Some clones in this sample may be carry-over from other donors' samples. Sequenced material: naive CD4+ T cells from PBMCs. Documented subset: CD45RA+ positively selected. V usage is TRBV7-2 and J usage is TRBJ1-1; the D gene is possibly TRBD1 (5 bases). The CDR3 DNA follows: TGTGCCAGCAGCTCACTGGGAGGGGTGAACACTGAAGCTTTCTTT. Its translation is CASSSLGGVNTEAFF. Full variable domain (remainder filled in from reference TRBV7-2 and TRBJ1-1): GAGVSQSPSNKVTEKGKDVELRCDPISGHTALYWYRQSLGQGLEFLIYFQGNSAPDKSGLPSDRFSAERTGGSVSTLTIQRTQQEDSAVYLCASSSLGGVNTEAFFGQGTRLTVV.